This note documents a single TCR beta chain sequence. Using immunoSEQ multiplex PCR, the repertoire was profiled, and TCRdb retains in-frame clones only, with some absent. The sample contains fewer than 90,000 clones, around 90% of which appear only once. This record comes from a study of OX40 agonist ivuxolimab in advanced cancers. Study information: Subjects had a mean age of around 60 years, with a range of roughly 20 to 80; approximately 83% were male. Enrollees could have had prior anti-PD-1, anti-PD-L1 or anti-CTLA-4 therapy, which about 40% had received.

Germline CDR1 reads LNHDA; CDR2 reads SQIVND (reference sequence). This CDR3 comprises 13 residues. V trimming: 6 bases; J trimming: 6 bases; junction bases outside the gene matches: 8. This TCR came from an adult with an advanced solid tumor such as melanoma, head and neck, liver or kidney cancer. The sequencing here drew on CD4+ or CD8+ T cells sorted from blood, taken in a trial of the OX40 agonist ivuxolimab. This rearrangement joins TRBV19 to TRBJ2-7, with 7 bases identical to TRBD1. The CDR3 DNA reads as TGTGCCAGTAGATACAGGGGAAATACCGAGCAGTACTTC. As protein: CASRYRGNTEQYF.